This is a list of T cell receptor beta chains from one sample in a study of regulatory T cells in long-lasting Graves disease. TCRdb reprocessed the multiplex PCR reads with MiXCR, giving one entry per CDR3 protein. The profile shows roughly 510,000 distinct CDR3 sequences, 16% of them singletons. Separately, the same data were catalogued under a study of T cells in Graves' hyperthyroidism and ophthalmopathy.

The specimen comprised peripheral blood mononuclear cells (PBMCs), sampled at new diagnosis, from a patient treated with antithyroid drugs. These receptors all come from a man aged 18 to 29 with Graves disease. CDR3s include the opening cysteine and the closing phenylalanine or tryptophan. Clone size is stated in some rows and not others, as once, few, many or a class when expanded.

TRBV27,many,CASSSSGLAGHTDTQYF
TRBV6-5,-,CASSYEGGWLEKLFF
TRBV6-1,few,CASSVDSYNEQFF
TRBV12-5,many,CASGLTGSFPETQYF
TRBV28,many,CASSLPRDFGEQYF
TRBV6-1,many,CASARGGNYGYTF
TRBV28,many,CASILPLAGGANEQFF
TRBV27,-,CASSLQGQGAEAFF
TRBV7-3,few,CASSLNGLAPDTQYF
TRBV29-1,-,CSVSGQGTAYEQYF
TRBV7-3,-,CASSLSDRGQIYEQYF
TRBV3-1,many,CASSQGGRLSNTGELFF
TRBV10-3,-,CAISEGTSGRGLYNEQFF
TRBV27,many,CASSLMLGSDEQFF
TRBV3-1,few,CASSLTGGARTEAFF
TRBV28,many,CASTDGYNQPQHF
TRBV20-1,-,CSARDPGSGAFF
TRBV18,many,CASSGAGVGETQYF
TRBV2,many,CASSAGTERSTF
TRBV30,few,CAWGPSGSSYNEQFF
TRBV11-1,few,CASSLSEDSLYEQYF
TRBV13,few,CASSLYGTGNNEQFF
TRBV4-1,-,CASSFRPFRAPGELFF
TRBV4-1,-,CASSRTPGQLNYGYTF
TRBV28,many,CASSLRLTGTGLTYEQYF
TRBV24-1,many,CATSAADGYEQYF
TRBV5-1,-,CASSFLAGGSKNIQYF
TRBV27,many,CASSFRGYSYNEQFF
TRBV5-1,-,CASSPDKTGYRPGANVLTF
TRBV30,many,CASSIMAEYNEQFF
TRBV7-9,-,CASSPRVKEDFF
TRBV5-1,few,CASSLVGGNERFF
TRBV5-1,few,CASSFGTADYNSPLHF
TRBV19,-,CASSIGTGNNQPQHF
TRBV7-8,many,CASSLAQAGEHSPLHF
TRBV27,many,CASSGTYPVGSPLHF
TRBV10-3,few,CAISWGQGPYEQYF
TRBV7-6,few,CASSLEGTSEAEQFF
TRBV20-1,-,CSASAGGTQETQYF
TRBV28,once,CASRVGFGAEGYEQYF
TRBV27,once,CASSQIPLPEQFF
TRBV2,many,CASSPQGGNQPQHF
TRBV4-1,-,CASSPALAGGGEQYF
TRBV10-2,few,CASSDPGGNEKLFF
TRBV28,many,CASSSRDNEQFF
TRBV6-1,many,CASSHGQGRTYNEQFF
TRBV3-1,few,CASSQEGGTYEQYF
TRBV5-5,many,CASNWIQGGGYEQYF
TRBV12-3/TRBV12-4,many,CASSLGGTSETQYF
TRBV12-5,-,CASGRRDGGPNEQFF
TRBV6-6,-,CASSYSLGSGSPLHF
TRBV20-1,many,CSARPDSNTEAFF
TRBV29-1,many,CSVGPSLTEAFF
TRBV19,-,CASSIKIGGPNTEAFF